This T cell receptor (beta chain) was sequenced in a study of T cell responses to AZD1222 COVID-19 vaccine. V shed 2 bases, J shed 2 bases, and the junction held 8 bases outside the gene matches. The CDR3 covers 16 residues. In germline, CDR1 is MNHEY, CDR2 SVGAGI. Sequencing was performed with immunoSEQ multiplex PCR; in TCRdb, only in-frame clones are kept and a portion is missing. The data contain over 95,000 clones, roughly 90% of them singletons. Here the sequenced sample was peripheral blood, taken on day 0 of AZD1222 vaccination. The chain recombines TRBV6-5 with TRBJ1-2; 7 bases match TRBD1. The TCR sequence derives from an adult in good health. CDR3 residues: CASSYGGGGENYGYTF. DNA for the CDR3: TGTGCCAGCAGTTACGGGGGAGGGGGCGAAAACTATGGCTACACCTTC.